This T cell receptor beta chain was observed in a study of blood T cell repertoires in COVID-19. Overall study: The samples span acute and convalescent COVID-19 from the United States, Italy and Spain. In each case, the material was cDNA or gDNA derived from T cells, B-cell-depleted T cells, or PBMCs.

With V trimmed by 6 bases and J by 3 bases, 10 bases remained unmatched. The CDR3 sequence is 16 residues long. CDR1 is MDHEN, CDR2 SYDVKM, per germline. Assay: immunoSEQ multiplex PCR; the TCRdb copy retains only in-frame clones and omits some. The table has 150,000 to 200,000 clones, around nine tenths seen once. The sequence was obtained from a man between 18 and 29 years old with active or convalescent COVID-19. The sample consisted of peripheral blood. The chain is built from TRBV28 and TRBJ1-2; TRBD1 agrees at 10 bases. The CDR3 region is CASSLPGQGLYYGYTF. The CDR3 region has the DNA TGTGCCAGCAGCCTCCCGGGACAGGGGTTATACTATGGCTACACCTTC.